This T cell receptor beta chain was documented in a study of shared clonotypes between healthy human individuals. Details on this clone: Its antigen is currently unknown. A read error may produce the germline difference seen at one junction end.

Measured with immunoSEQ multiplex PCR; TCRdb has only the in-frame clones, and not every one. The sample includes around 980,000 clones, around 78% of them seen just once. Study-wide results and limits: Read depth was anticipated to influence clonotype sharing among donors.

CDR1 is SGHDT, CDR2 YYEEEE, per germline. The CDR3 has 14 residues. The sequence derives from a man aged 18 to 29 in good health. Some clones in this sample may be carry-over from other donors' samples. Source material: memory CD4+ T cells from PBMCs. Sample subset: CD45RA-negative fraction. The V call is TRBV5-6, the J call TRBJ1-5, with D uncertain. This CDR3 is CASSLDGRNQPQHF. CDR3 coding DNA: TGTGCCAGCAGTTTGGACGGCCGCAATCAGCCCCAGCATTTT.